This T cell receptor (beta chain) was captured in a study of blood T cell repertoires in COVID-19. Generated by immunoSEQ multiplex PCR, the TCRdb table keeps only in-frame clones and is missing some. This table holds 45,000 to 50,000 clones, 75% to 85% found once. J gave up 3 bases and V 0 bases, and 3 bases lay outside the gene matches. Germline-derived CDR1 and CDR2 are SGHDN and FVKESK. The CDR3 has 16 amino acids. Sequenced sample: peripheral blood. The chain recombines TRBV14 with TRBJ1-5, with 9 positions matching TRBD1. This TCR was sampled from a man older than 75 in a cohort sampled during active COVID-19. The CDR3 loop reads CASSQDWTGDNQPQHF. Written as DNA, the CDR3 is TGTGCCAGCAGCCAAGATTGGACAGGGGACAATCAGCCCCAGCATTTT.